Following are 30 T cell receptor beta chains from one sample sequenced in a study of long-term antiretroviral therapy in people with HIV. Running of the v3.0 immunoSEQ assay took place at survey level. Sequencing was performed with immunoSEQ multiplex PCR; in TCRdb, only in-frame clones are kept and a portion is missing. Seen here are tens of thousands of clones, about four fifths observed once, and the top ten hold over 10%. The material sequenced was unsorted PBMCs, taken 0.3 years after starting antiretroviral therapy. These receptors were collected from a young man with HIV.

The chain links TRBV7-2 to TRBJ2-1; D may correspond to TRBD1 or TRBD2 (5 bases each). The CDR3 totals 14 residues. Germline loops: CDR1 SGHTA, CDR2 FQGNSA. V lost 6 bases, J lost 8 bases, and 17 bases lay in between. This chain's CDR3 is CASSLDLGDHEQFF. The DNA for the CDR3 is TGTGCCAGCAGTTTGGACCTCGGGGACCATGAGCAGTTCTTC. Full variable domain (remainder filled in from reference TRBV7-2 and TRBJ2-1): GAGVSQSPSNKVTEKGKDVELRCDPISGHTALYWYRQSLGQGLEFLIYFQGNSAPDKSGLPSDRFSAERTGGSVSTLTIQRTQQEDSAVYLCASSLDLGDHEQFFGPGTRLTVL.

The chain carries TRBV30 and TRBJ2-1; 10 bases are a match to TRBD1. Germline V gene sequence: CDR1 GTSNPN, CDR2 SVGIG (reference sequence). The CDR3 is 12 residues long. CDR3 bases: TGTGGAGTGGGACAGGGGTTCAGTGAGCAGTTCTTC. Translating gives CGVGQGFSEQFF.

J is TRBJ1-1 and V is TRBV4-3; D ambiguous. Germline V gives CDR1 LGHNA, CDR2 YSLEER. The CDR3 consists of 15 residues. V shed 0 bases and J shed 7 bases, with 15 bases lying between them. The CDR3 DNA reads TGCGCCAGCAGCCAAGAACTTACGGGCTGGGGTGAAGCTTTCTTT. This codes for CASSQELTGWGEAFF.

V gene TRBV7-3 combines with J gene TRBJ2-3; D is ambiguous. This CDR3 has 14 amino acids. The germline V gene encodes CDR1 SGHTA and CDR2 FQGTGA. V lost 2 bases, J lost 4 bases, and 10 bases lay in between. The CDR3 loop is CASSLEYSPDTQYF. In nucleotides, the CDR3 is TGTGCCAGCAGCTTAGAGTACTCACCAGATACGCAGTATTTT.

The chain is built from TRBV18 and TRBJ1-2; 8 nucleotides agree with TRBD1. V gave up 3 bases and J gave up 5 bases; unmatched junction bases: 5. This CDR3 has 14 amino acids. Germline loops: CDR1 KGHSH, CDR2 LQKENI. This CDR3 is CASSPTGEGYGYTF. Written as DNA, the CDR3 is TGTGCCAGCTCACCGACAGGGGAAGGTTATGGCTACACCTTC.

J is TRBJ1-5 and V is TRBV19; D perhaps matches TRBD1 (5 bases). In germline, CDR1 is LNHDA, CDR2 SQIVND (reference sequence). V was shortened by 2 bases and J by 1 base, with 15 bases between the two germline ends. The CDR3 runs to 17 residues. CDR3 residues: CASSISRQRMSNQPQHF. The CDR3 DNA sequence: TGTGCCAGTAGTATAAGTCGACAGCGGATGAGCAATCAGCCCCAGCATTTT.

The V gene is TRBV6-5, the J gene TRBJ1-1; TRBD1 might be the D (5 bases). Germline V lookup: CDR1 MNHEY, CDR2 SVGAGI. With 2 bases removed from V and 4 bases from J, the gap between germline ends came to 14 bases. The CDR3 loop spans 15 amino acids. The CDR3 sequence is CASSYQGGPATEAFF. CDR3 nucleotides: TGTGCCAGCAGTTACCAGGGAGGGCCGGCCACTGAAGCTTTCTTT.

The chain has TRBV6-1 and TRBJ2-1; D ambiguous. Germline values: CDR1 MNHNS, CDR2 SASEGT. The CDR3 is made up of 14 amino acids. The V end lost 3 bases, the J end lost 6 bases, and 12 bases lay between the germline ends. The DNA of the CDR3 is TGTGCCAGCAGTGAGGTTGCGGCAGGCAATGAGCAGTTCTTC. This encodes CASSEVAAGNEQFF.

This chain uses TRBV6-5 with TRBJ2-1; TRBD1 matches 9 bases. Trimming removed 6 bases from V and 4 bases from J; junction bases left unmatched: 7. In germline, CDR1 is MNHEY, CDR2 SVGAGI. The CDR3 loop spans 15 amino acids. CDR3 in amino acids: CASSTGQGLYNEQFF. In DNA form, the CDR3 reads TGTGCCAGCAGCACCGGACAGGGGCTATACAATGAGCAGTTCTTC.

Written as DNA, the CDR3 is TGTGCCAGCAGCTTAGTGGCGGGAGGGCCGACAGATACGCAGTATTTT. Its translation: CASSLVAGGPTDTQYF. V gene TRBV11-2 combines with J gene TRBJ2-3, with 9 nucleotides matching TRBD2. The CDR3 extends over 16 amino acids. V was clipped by 1 base and J by 3 bases; unmatched bases: 5. Germline V lookup: CDR1 SGHAT, CDR2 FQNNGV.

The chain has TRBV18 and TRBJ1-4; TRBD1 agrees at 8 bases. Trimming removed 3 bases from V and 7 bases from J; junction bases left unmatched: 16. This CDR3 is built from 18 residues. Germline CDR1 KGHSH, CDR2 LQKENI. CDR3 in DNA: TGTGCCAGCTCACCCGTCCCGGGACAGGCACCTAAGGGTGAAAAACTGTTTTTT. This sequence encodes CASSPVPGQAPKGEKLFF.

This chain joins TRBV9 and TRBJ2-1, with 10 bases that match TRBD2. This CDR3 spans 17 amino acids. Germline V gene lookup returns CDR1 SGDLS and CDR2 YYNGEE. Unmatched junction bases numbered 13, after V lost 2 bases and J lost 8 bases. CDR3 in amino acids: CASSVPLKREGRDEQFF. CDR3 nucleotide sequence: TGTGCCAGCAGCGTTCCCCTGAAGCGGGAGGGCCGCGATGAGCAGTTCTTC.

This rearrangement joins TRBV6-5 to TRBJ2-7; D is perhaps TRBD1 (6 bases). V was cut by 4 bases and J by 1 base, with 11 bases left in between. Per the germline V gene, CDR1 is MNHEY and CDR2 is SVGAGI. This CDR3 is 14 amino acids long. The DNA of the CDR3 is TGTGCCAGCAGTTCCTTCAGGGGATCCTACGAGCAGTACTTC. Encoded protein: CASSSFRGSYEQYF.

The V gene is TRBV11-2, the J gene TRBJ2-2; unclear D gene. Deletions cut 2 bases from V and 5 bases from J, with 0 bases between. CDR1 is SGHAT, CDR2 FQNNGV, per germline. This CDR3 contains 11 residues. The CDR3 sequence: CASSLTGELFF. For the CDR3, the DNA is TGTGCCAGCAGCTTAACCGGGGAGCTGTTTTTT. Variable domain in full (rest from reference TRBV11-2 and TRBJ2-2): EAGVAQSPRYKIIEKRQSVAFWCNPISGHATLYWYQQILGQGPKLLIQFQNNGVVDDSQLPKDRFSAERLKGVDSTLKIQPAKLEDSAVYLCASSLTGELFFGEGSRLTVL.

V gene TRBV11-2 combines with J gene TRBJ1-2, with D hard to call. The CDR3 extends over 13 amino acids. Germline CDR1 SGHAT, CDR2 FQNNGV. Trimming cost V 4 bases and J 3 bases, with 9 bases left between them. DNA of the CDR3: TGTGCCAGCAGCTCTGGACGGGACTATGGCTACACCTTC. Its translation is CASSSGRDYGYTF.

The chain joins TRBV6-5 to TRBJ2-3, with 9 bases identical to TRBD2. J gave up 2 bases and V 0 bases, and 3 bases lay outside the gene matches. The germline V gene has CDR1 MNHEY and CDR2 SVGAGI. CDR3 size: 16 residues. CDR3 DNA sequence: TGTGCCAGCAGTTACTCTAGCGGGGGAGACACAGATACGCAGTATTTT. Its translation: CASSYSSGGDTDTQYF.

This clone is medium-sized (0.01 to 0.1%). V and J are TRBV19 and TRBJ2-7; 10 nucleotides line up with TRBD1. The CDR3 is made up of 14 amino acids. Germline V gene data show CDR1 as LNHDA and CDR2 as SQIVND (reference sequence). The V segment lost 3 bases and the J segment 4 bases; nucleotides outside the gene matches: 3. The CDR3 region is CASSIGTGEYEQYF. The CDR3 bases are TGTGCCAGTAGTATCGGGACAGGGGAATACGAGCAGTACTTC.

The chain recombines TRBV10-3 with TRBJ2-7, with TRBD1 identical over 7 bases. The germline gives CDR1 ENHRY, CDR2 SYGVKD. The CDR3 spans 13 residues. J was trimmed by 10 bases and V by 3 bases; bases with no gene match: 9. Here the CDR3 DNA reads TGTGCCATCAGTGAAGGGACAGCCTTGCTCCAGTACTTC. Residues: CAISEGTALLQYF.

This clone has just one count. This chain uses TRBV7-2 with TRBJ2-7, with 9 bases identical to TRBD2. Trimming took 4 bases from V and 1 from J; bases not matched to a gene: 14. Germline loops: CDR1 SGHTA, CDR2 FQGNSA. The CDR3 consists of 18 residues. CDR3 sequence: CASSSRGGVAGASYEQYF. Here the CDR3 DNA reads TGTGCCAGCAGCTCTAGAGGGGGAGTAGCGGGAGCTTCCTACGAGCAGTACTTC. Variable domain in full (rest from reference TRBV7-2 and TRBJ2-7): GAGVSQSPSNKVTEKGKDVELRCDPISGHTALYWYRQSLGQGLEFLIYFQGNSAPDKSGLPSDRFSAERTGGSVSTLTIQRTQQEDSAVYLCASSSRGGVAGASYEQYFGPGTRLTVT.

The V call is TRBV4-3, the J call TRBJ2-7, with 10 bases that match TRBD1. Germline V lookup: CDR1 LGHNA, CDR2 YSLEER. V dropped 0 bases and J dropped 1; count of bases not matched to a gene: 6. The length of the CDR3 is 17 residues. The CDR3 loop reads CASSQDPRDRGSYEQYF. The CDR3 bases are TGCGCCAGCAGCCAAGATCCTCGGGACAGGGGATCCTACGAGCAGTACTTC.

This chain uses TRBV18 with TRBJ2-1, with TRBD2 matching 14 bases. The V segment lost 2 bases and the J segment 5 bases; nucleotides outside the gene matches: 2. Germline V gene lookup returns CDR1 KGHSH and CDR2 LQKENI. The CDR3 covers 16 residues. The CDR3 DNA sequence: TGTGCCAGCTCACCAAGGACTAGCGGGAGGAACAATGAGCAGTTCTTC. Translated, it gives CASSPRTSGRNNEQFF. Filled out from reference TRBV18 and TRBJ2-1, the complete variable domain reads NAGVMQNPRHLVRRRGQEARLRCSPMKGHSHVYWYRQLPEEGLKFMVYLQKENIIDESGMPKERFSAEFPKEGPSILRIQQVVRGDSAAYFCASSPRTSGRNNEQFFGPGTRLTVL.

The V gene is TRBV29-1, the J gene TRBJ2-2; either TRBD1 or TRBD2 may supply D (5 bases each). The CDR3 extends over 14 amino acids. V was trimmed by 7 bases and J by 6 bases, leaving 18 bases between them. Looked up from germline, CDR1 is SQVTM and CDR2 is ANQGSEA. The CDR3 coding sequence is TGCAGCGCGCGTATCGGGGCCTCGGCCGGGGAGCTGTTTTTT. Translated, it gives CSARIGASAGELFF.

This chain links TRBV7-8 with TRBJ2-1; possible D gene TRBD1, 5 bases. From germline, CDR1 is SGHVS and CDR2 FQNEAQ. V lost 11 bases and J 0 bases, leaving 14 bases between the germline ends. The CDR3 length is 14 residues. The CDR3 DNA reads as TGTGCCTCACTGGGGCTGAGCTCCTACAATGAGCAGTTCTTC. Translation gives CASLGLSSYNEQFF.

This rearrangement joins TRBV11-1 to TRBJ2-3, with TRBD2 matching over 7 bases. Trimming took 2 bases from V and 2 from J; bases not matched to a gene: 4. The CDR3 contains 15 residues. Per the germline V gene, CDR1 is SGHAT and CDR2 is FQDESV (reference sequence). The DNA of the CDR3 is TGTGCCAGCAGCTTATCAAGCGGGGTCACAGATACGCAGTATTTT. It translates to CASSLSSGVTDTQYF.

This sequence joins TRBV6-5 and TRBJ1-1; 8 nucleotides match TRBD1. The V gene's germline CDR1 is MNHEY and CDR2 SVGAGI. Losses at the gene ends were 5 bases for V and 0 bases for J; bases not matched to a gene: 5. The CDR3 is 15 amino acids. The CDR3 reads CASSPHRGLNTEAFF. The CDR3, as DNA: TGTGCCAGCAGTCCTCACAGGGGGTTGAACACTGAAGCTTTCTTT.

Points on this clone: Other DNA sequences from this sample encode an identical CDR3 as well. V usage is TRBV30 and J usage is TRBJ1-5; D uncertain. The CDR3 sequence is 13 residues long. With 1 base removed from V and 0 bases from J, the gap between germline ends came to 4 bases. Germline V CDR1 and CDR2: GTSNPN, SVGIG (reference sequence). This CDR3 is CAWSGGSNQPQHF. CDR3 bases: TGTGCCTGGAGTGGGGGTAGCAATCAGCCCCAGCATTTT. The full variable domain, rest sourced from reference TRBV30 and TRBJ1-5, is SQTIHQWPATLVQPVGSPLSLECTVEGTSNPNLYWYRQAAGRGLQLLFYSVGIGQISSEVPQNLSASRPQDRQFILSSKKLLLSDSGFYLCAWSGGSNQPQHFGDGTRLSIL.

CDR3 nucleotides: TGTGCCAGCAGTGATTCCCCGGGGGCTCACCTTTCTGGAAACACCATATATTTT. Its translation is CASSDSPGAHLSGNTIYF. The rearrangement links TRBV25-1 to TRBJ1-3; TRBD1 might be the D (6 bases). The V end lost 3 bases, the J end lost 1 base, and 19 bases lay between the germline ends. The CDR3 loop spans 18 amino acids. Germline V gives CDR1 MGHDK, CDR2 SYGVNS.

Remarks on this clone: A read error may produce the germline difference seen at one junction end. The chain combines TRBV9 with TRBJ2-3; 9 bases align to TRBD1. CDR3 size: 15 residues. CDR1 SGDLS and CDR2 YYNGEE come from the germline V gene. CDR3 DNA sequence: TGTGCCAGCAGCGTAATTACAGGGGGCACGGATACGCAGTATTTT. This translates into CASSVITGGTDTQYF.

The chain uses TRBV5-1 and TRBJ1-5; 7 nucleotides agree with TRBD1. V trimming: 4 bases; J trimming: 1 base; junction bases outside the gene matches: 11. The CDR3 runs to 17 residues. Per the germline V gene, CDR1 is SGHRS and CDR2 is YFSETQ. CDR3 DNA sequence: TGCGCCAGCAGCAGGAGACCGACAGGGCCCAGCAATCAGCCCCAGCATTTT. This codes for CASSRRPTGPSNQPQHF.

This chain uses TRBV6-5 with TRBJ1-1; TRBD1 is a possible D gene (6 bases). Germline loops: CDR1 MNHEY, CDR2 SVGAGI. Trimming shortened V by 7 bases and J by 3 bases, and 15 bases separated the two germline ends. The CDR3 extends over 14 amino acids. The CDR3 DNA reads as TGTGCCAGCACCGGGGACATCGCCTACACTGAAGCTTTCTTT. This translates into CASTGDIAYTEAFF.